The TCR beta chain under discussion was sequenced for a study of cytomegalovirus exposure and HLA in healthy donors. Broader study findings: The dataset shows that most TCR sequences were rare, while some public TCRs occurred in many donors.

This clone occurred a few times. Its antigen remains unknown. The PCR was carried out with 60 Vbeta primers and 13 Jbeta primers. Measured with immunoSEQ multiplex PCR; TCRdb has only the in-frame clones, and not every one. The sample holds approximately 110,000 clones, 70% to 85% seen once. The CDR3 runs 15 residues. Per the germline V gene, CDR1 is MNHEY and CDR2 is SVGAGI. V lost 0 bases to trimming and J lost 0 bases, with 8 bases between them. This TCR was sampled from a woman aged 40 to 49 in good health and CMV-seronegative. The chain links TRBV6-5 to TRBJ1-1; a possible D gene is TRBD1 (6 bases). The sequencing input was PBMCs. The chain's CDR3 is CASSYSGTLNTEAFF. The CDR3 DNA reads as TGTGCCAGCAGTTACTCCGGGACACTGAACACTGAAGCTTTCTTT.